This T cell receptor beta chain stems from a study of blood T cell repertoires in COVID-19. Study at large: Spain, Italy and the United States supplied samples that represented acute and convalescent COVID-19.

How the authors handled the data: How many nucleated cells were present was estimated from reference gene primer amplification. Measured with immunoSEQ multiplex PCR; TCRdb has only the in-frame clones, and not every one. V, J and clone size are those of that table, while D and trimming were read from the DNA. This table has 95,000 to 100,000 clones, roughly 79% appearing once. The TCR comes from a man in his 70s with acute or convalescent COVID-19. Material: peripheral blood.

The CDR3 region has the DNA TGTGCCAGCAGCCACCGGACAGCACAAGAGACCCAGTACTTC. Residues: CASSHRTAQETQYF. V and J are TRBV3-1 (or the pseudogene TRBV3-2) and TRBJ2-5; perhaps TRBD1 as D (6 bases). The length of the CDR3 is 14 residues. Germline values: CDR1 LGHDT, CDR2 YNNKEL (reference sequence). V lost 3 bases and J 2 bases, leaving 10 bases between the germline ends.